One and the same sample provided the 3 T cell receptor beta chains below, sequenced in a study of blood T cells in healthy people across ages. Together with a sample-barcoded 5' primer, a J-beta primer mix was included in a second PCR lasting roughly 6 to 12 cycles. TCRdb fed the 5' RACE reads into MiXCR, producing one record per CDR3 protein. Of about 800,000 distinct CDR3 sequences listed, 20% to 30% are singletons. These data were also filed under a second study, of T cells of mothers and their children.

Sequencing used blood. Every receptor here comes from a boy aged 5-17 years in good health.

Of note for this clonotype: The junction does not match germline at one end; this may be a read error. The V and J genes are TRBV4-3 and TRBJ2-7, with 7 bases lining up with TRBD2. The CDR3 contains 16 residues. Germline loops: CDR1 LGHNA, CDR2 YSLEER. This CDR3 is CASSQDTGGISYKQYF. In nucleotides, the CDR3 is TGCGCCAGCAGCCAAGATACCGGGGGGATCTCCTACAAGCAGTACTTC.

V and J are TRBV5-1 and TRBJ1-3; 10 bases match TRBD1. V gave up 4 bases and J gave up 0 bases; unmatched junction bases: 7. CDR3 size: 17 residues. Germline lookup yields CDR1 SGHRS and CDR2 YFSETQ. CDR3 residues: CASSEGQGRYSGNTIYF. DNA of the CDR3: TGCGCCAGCAGCGAGGGACAGGGGAGATACTCTGGAAACACCATATATTTT. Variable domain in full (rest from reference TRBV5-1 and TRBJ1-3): KAGVTQTPRYLIKTRGQQVTLSCSPISGHRSVSWYQQTPGQGLQFLFEYFSETQRNKGNFPGRFSGRQFSNSRSEMNVSTLELGDSALYLCASSEGQGRYSGNTIYFGEGSWLTVV.

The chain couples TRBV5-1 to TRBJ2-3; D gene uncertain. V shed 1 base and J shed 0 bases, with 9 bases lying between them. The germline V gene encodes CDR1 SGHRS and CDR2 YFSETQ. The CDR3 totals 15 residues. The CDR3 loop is CASSLFQASTDTQYF. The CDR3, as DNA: TGCGCCAGCAGCTTGTTCCAGGCGAGCACAGATACGCAGTATTTT.